This T cell receptor beta chain was captured in a study of shared clonotypes between healthy human individuals. Germline V lookup: CDR1 PRHDT, CDR2 FYEKMQ (reference sequence). The CDR3 runs 14 residues. V lost 1 base and J lost 1, with 7 bases in between. Every immunoSEQ plate was one replicate of a subset's evenly spread DNA. Profiled with immunoSEQ multiplex PCR; TCRdb holds only in-frame clones, not every one. The sample holds some 900,000 clones, more than 75% seen once. The chain couples TRBV13 to TRBJ1-1; no clear D. The sample comprised memory CD4+ T cells sorted from blood. Specified subset: CD45RA-negative fraction. The source is a man younger than 35 in good health. The CDR3 coding sequence is TGTGCCAGCAGCTTAGTCGGCGGGAACACTGAAGCTTTCTTT. Its translation: CASSLVGGNTEAFF.